This record looks at one TCR beta chain sequence and its context. Its matching antigen is unknown. The CDR3 totals 17 residues. J lost 1 base, V lost 0 bases, and 7 bases had no gene match. The germline V gene has CDR1 MGHRA and CDR2 YSYEKL. This record belongs to a study of T cell responses to AZD1222 COVID-19 vaccine. About the research overall: Second-dose intervals of approximately 4 or approximately 12 weeks were pooled. Study-wide results and caveats: Across the whole spike, CD4 TCRs peaked at regions 160-218 and 743-854.

Clones were read by immunoSEQ multiplex PCR, and TCRdb kept only the in-frame ones, dropping some. Among over 150,000 clones listed, approximately 86% were seen once. The material was peripheral blood, obtained on day 0 of AZD1222 vaccination. V and J are TRBV4-1 and TRBJ2-3, with 7 bases that match TRBD1. The receptor was isolated from an adult in good health. The DNA for the CDR3 is TGCGCCAGCAGCCAAGAACCCTGGGACAGCGGCACAGATACGCAGTATTTT. Protein product: CASSQEPWDSGTDTQYF.